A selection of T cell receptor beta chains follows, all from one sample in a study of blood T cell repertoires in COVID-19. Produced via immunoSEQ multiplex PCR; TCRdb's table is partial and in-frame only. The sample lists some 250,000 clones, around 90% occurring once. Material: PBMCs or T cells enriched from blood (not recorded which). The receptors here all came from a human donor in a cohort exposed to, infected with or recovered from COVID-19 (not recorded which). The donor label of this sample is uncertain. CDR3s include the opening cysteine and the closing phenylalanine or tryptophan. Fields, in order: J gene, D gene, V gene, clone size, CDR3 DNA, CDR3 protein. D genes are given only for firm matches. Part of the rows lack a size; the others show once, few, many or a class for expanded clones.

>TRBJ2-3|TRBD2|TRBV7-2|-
TGTGCCAGCAGCTTGTTACGGGGGGGCCCAGATACGCAGTATTTT
CASSLLRGGPDTQYF
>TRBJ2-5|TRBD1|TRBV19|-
TGTGCCAGTAGTATATATGTATTGGCGGGACAGGCTTTAGTGACCCAGTACTTC
CASSIYVLAGQALVTQYF
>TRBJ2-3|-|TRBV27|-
TGTGCCAGCAGTTTCTGGGGGCCCACAGATACGCAGTATTTT
CASSFWGPTDTQYF
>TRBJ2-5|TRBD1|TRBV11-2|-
TGTGCCACCCACCGGGACAGGGGGCTCCAAGAGACCCAGTACTTC
CATHRDRGLQETQYF
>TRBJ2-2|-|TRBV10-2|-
TGCGCCAGCTCGACAGGCGCCTTAGCGAACACCGGGGAGCTGTTTTTT
CASSTGALANTGELFF
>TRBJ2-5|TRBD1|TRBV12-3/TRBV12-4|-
TGTGCCAGCGTCGGGACAGGCGGGACCCAGTACTTC
CASVGTGGTQYF
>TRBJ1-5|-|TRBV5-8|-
TGTGCCAGCAGCCATGACAGCGCTCAGCCCCAGCATTTT
CASSHDSAQPQHF
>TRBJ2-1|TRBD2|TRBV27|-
TGTGCCAGCAGTGAGACTAGCTCCCACAATGAGCAGTTCTTC
CASSETSSHNEQFF
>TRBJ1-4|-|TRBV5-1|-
TGCGCCAGCAGCTTGGGAAGTAAGCCACTCGAAAAACTGTTTTTT
CASSLGSKPLEKLFF
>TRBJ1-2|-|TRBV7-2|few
TGTGCCAGCAGCTCCCTAAGACGGGGCCAAGGGGGGGAGGGTGGCTACACCTTC
CASSSLRRGQGGEGGYTF
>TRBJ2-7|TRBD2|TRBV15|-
TGTGCCACCAGCAGAGGTGGGGGGGCCTACGAGCAGTACTTC
CATSRGGGAYEQYF
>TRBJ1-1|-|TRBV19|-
TGTGCCAGTAGGCCCAGGGAGGCGAACACTGAAGCTTTCTTT
CASRPREANTEAFF
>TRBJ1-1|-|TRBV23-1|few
TGCGCCAGCAGTCAATCTTGGAGGACCTGTGAAGCTTTCTTT
CASSQSWRTCEAFF
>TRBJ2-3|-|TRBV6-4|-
TGTGCCAGCAGTCCCGGAGACACAGATACGCAGTATTTT
CASSPGDTDTQYF
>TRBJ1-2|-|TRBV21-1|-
TGTGCCAGCAGTCGGTTGCTGACTAACTATGGCTACACCTTC
CASSRLLTNYGYTF
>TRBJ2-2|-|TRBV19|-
TGTGCCAGTAGTATAGTAGCAGGGGGATATAGCGGCACCGGGGAGCTGTTTTTT
CASSIVAGGYSGTGELFF
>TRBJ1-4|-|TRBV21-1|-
TGTGCCAGCAGCAAAGAGGAGGGAGGACGGGAAACTAATGAAAAACTGTTTTTT
CASSKEEGGRETNEKLFF
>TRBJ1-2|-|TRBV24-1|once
TGTGCCACCAGTGAATCCGGAGTTAACTATGGCTACACCTTC
CATSESGVNYGYTF